Listed here are 27 T cell receptor beta chains from one sample, sequenced in a study of early T cells in non-severe SARS-CoV-2 infection. Using its own MiXCR run on the 5' RACE reads, TCRdb lists one record per CDR3 protein. The repertoire holds 60,000 or so distinct CDR3 sequences, with around 9.7% as singletons. The sequenced sample was whole blood. The receptors stem from an adult who was a healthcare worker with PCR-confirmed SARS-CoV-2 infection or an uninfected control (not recorded which).

The CDR3 DNA sequence: TGTGCCAGCAGCTTCAACAGACCTTTGAAAGCTTTCTTT. Amino acids: CASSFNRPLKAFF. The gene calls are TRBV7-2 and TRBJ1-1; no definite D call. CDR1 and CDR2 from the germline V gene are SGHTA and FQGNSA. V was cut by 3 bases and J by 9 bases, with 14 bases left in between. CDR3 length: 13 amino acids.

This clonotype was counted ten times or more. In nucleotides, the CDR3 is TGTGCCAGCAGCCCGGGACAGGGACGGTCCTACGAGCAGTACTTC. As protein: CASSPGQGRSYEQYF. J is TRBJ2-7 and V is TRBV12-3 or TRBV12-4; 9 bases agree with TRBD1. The CDR3 loop spans 15 amino acids. J gave up 1 base and V 6 bases, and 7 bases lay outside the gene matches.

This clonotype was observed a few times. The chain couples TRBV20-1 to TRBJ1-2; 7 nucleotides match TRBD1. Germline V gives CDR1 DFQATT, CDR2 SNEGSKA (reference sequence). V lost 0 bases and J lost 4; bases outside the gene matches: 2. This CDR3 is built from 13 residues. The CDR3 nucleotides are TGCAGTGCTAGAGACCAGGGGGGCTATGGCTACACCTTC. As protein: CSARDQGGYGYTF.

The table lists this clonotype with a few counts. The chain combines TRBV4-1 with TRBJ1-6; TRBD1 is a possible D gene (6 bases). Trimming took off 0 bases at V and 8 bases at J, with 14 bases between the two ends. This CDR3 comprises 16 residues. CDR1 is MGHRA, CDR2 YSYEKL, per germline. In nucleotides, the CDR3 is TGCGCCAGCAGCCAAGATTCCCAGGGGACTTATTCACCCCTCCACTTT. This codes for CASSQDSQGTYSPLHF.

The table lists this clonotype with many counts. The chain combines TRBV7-9 with TRBJ1-2, with unresolved D. Per the germline V gene, CDR1 is SEHNR and CDR2 is FQNEAQ (reference sequence). This CDR3 is built from 13 residues. The V gene lost 3 bases and the J gene lost 6 bases, with 11 bases spanning the gap. The CDR3 loop is CASSFGPPDGYTF. CDR3 nucleotide sequence: TGTGCCAGCAGCTTTGGTCCCCCGGATGGCTACACCTTC.

This clonotype has at least ten counts. V usage is TRBV18 and J usage is TRBJ2-3, with TRBD2 matching over 7 bases. The CDR3 has 15 residues. The V gene end was trimmed by 6 bases and the J gene end by 4 bases; junction bases not matched to a gene: 10. Germline assignment: CDR1 KGHSH and CDR2 LQKENI. CDR3 in DNA: TGTGCCAGCTCGTCCGGAGCGGGGCGGCCAGATACGCAGTATTTT. Translation gives CASSSGAGRPDTQYF.

The chain uses TRBV7-8 and TRBJ1-5; D is uncertain. Deletions cut 5 bases from V and 6 bases from J, with 20 bases between. The CDR3 is made up of 16 amino acids. Germline CDR1 and CDR2: SGHVS and FQNEAQ. The CDR3 nucleotides read TGTGCCAGCAGCGCGCTCGCCAGTGCACCGACTCAGCCCCAGCATTTT. Its translation: CASSALASAPTQPQHF. Filled out from reference TRBV7-8 and TRBJ1-5, the complete variable domain reads GAGVSQSPRYKVAKRGQDVALRCDPISGHVSLFWYQQALGQGPEFLTYFQNEAQLDKSGLPSDRFFAERPEGSVSTLKIQRTQQEDSAVYLCASSALASAPTQPQHFGDGTRLSIL.

V is TRBV19 and J is TRBJ2-2; D possibly matches TRBD1 or TRBD2 (5 bases each). Germline V gene data show CDR1 as LNHDA and CDR2 as SQIVND (reference sequence). The CDR3 totals 12 residues. V was pared by 9 bases and J by 7 bases, with 12 bases between. CDR3 amino acids: CASSGRFGELFF. The CDR3 DNA follows: TGTGCCAGCTCGGGACGTTTCGGGGAGCTGTTTTTT.

This clonotype was picked up many times. The rearrangement uses TRBV27 and TRBJ1-1, with a tentative D call TRBD1 (6 bases). The CDR3 has 12 amino acids. The germline CDR1 and CDR2 sequences are MNHEY and SMNVEV (reference sequence). Between the trimmed V and J ends, which lost 5 bases and 8 bases, there was a span of 12 bases. The CDR3 DNA is TGTGCCAGCAGTCCATCCGGGACAGAAGCTTTCTTT. Translating gives CASSPSGTEAFF.

V gene TRBV27 combines with J gene TRBJ2-3; a possible D gene is TRBD2 (7 bases). From germline, CDR1 is MNHEY and CDR2 SMNVEV (reference sequence). V gave up 5 bases and J gave up 0 bases, with 12 bases separating them. This CDR3 comprises 15 residues. DNA for the CDR3: TGTGCCAGCAGTGGCGGGGGCCTAAGCACAGATACGCAGTATTTT. Residues: CASSGGGLSTDTQYF.

This clonotype was counted a few times. The gene calls are TRBV7-9 and TRBJ1-6, with D possibly TRBD1 on 6 matching bases. CDR3 length: 15 amino acids. V lost 5 bases to trimming and J lost 7 bases, with 15 bases between them. The germline V gene has CDR1 SEHNR and CDR2 FQNEAQ (reference sequence). CDR3 protein: CASSTQGFLNSPLHF. The DNA of the CDR3 is TGTGCCAGCAGCACCCAGGGGTTTTTGAATTCACCCCTCCACTTT.

The rearrangement joins TRBV11-1 to TRBJ1-1, with D possibly matching TRBD1 (5 bases). CDR3 length: 12 residues. Germline-derived CDR1 and CDR2 are SGHAT and FQDESV (reference sequence). Trimming removed 11 bases from V and 5 bases from J, with 15 bases in between. CDR3: CAVRGARTEAFF. The CDR3 nucleotides are TGTGCCGTGAGGGGAGCGAGGACTGAAGCTTTCTTT.

This clonotype was counted at least ten times. The chain joins TRBV6-1 to TRBJ1-2; TRBD1 matches at 8 bases. Per germline, CDR1 MNHNS and CDR2 SASEGT. The CDR3 sequence is 15 residues long. The ends lost 2 bases at V and 4 bases at J; junction bases unmatched: 6. The CDR3 DNA sequence: TGTGCCAGCAGTGAATCGGGACAGGTATTCTATGGCTACACCTTC. Its protein product is CASSESGQVFYGYTF.

In this sample, this clonotype turned up many times. The CDR3 nucleotides are TGCGCCAGCAGCCCAGAAAGGGGCCTAAACATTCAGTACTTC. Translated: CASSPERGLNIQYF. V is TRBV5-1 and J is TRBJ2-4; D is possibly TRBD1 (5 bases). From germline, CDR1 is SGHRS and CDR2 YFSETQ. The V end lost 4 bases, the J end lost 6 bases, and 14 bases lay between the germline ends. This CDR3 has 14 amino acids.

The chain links TRBV18 to TRBJ1-3, with TRBD1 as a possible D gene (6 bases). V was shortened by 6 bases and J by 3 bases, with 18 bases between the two germline ends. The V gene's germline CDR1 is KGHSH and CDR2 LQKENI. CDR3 size: 16 residues. CDR3 protein: CASSEQGTRLGNTIYF. CDR3 coding DNA: TGTGCCAGCTCCGAACAGGGCACGCGGCTTGGAAACACCATATATTTT.

The sample holds a few counts of this clonotype. The chain is built from TRBV7-2 and TRBJ2-3; 8 nucleotides line up with TRBD1. Germline V CDR1 and CDR2: SGHTA, FQGNSA. There are 15 residues in the CDR3. With V trimmed by 8 bases and J by 3 bases, 10 bases remained unmatched. The CDR3, as DNA: TGTGCCAGCGCACGGACAGGGCAGAATACAGATACGCAGTATTTT. As protein: CASARTGQNTDTQYF.

CDR3 residues: CASSALSAGELFF. The DNA of the CDR3 is TGTGCCAGCAGCGCCCTCTCGGCCGGGGAGCTGTTTTTT. The J gene is TRBJ2-2, the V gene TRBV7-6; D not resolved. The CDR3 length is 13 residues. V was clipped by 5 bases and J by 6 bases, with 10 bases between them. The germline V gene encodes CDR1 SGHVS and CDR2 FNYEAQ.

At least ten counts were recorded for this clonotype. This sequence joins TRBV27 and TRBJ2-3, with 7 bases identical to TRBD1. V gave up 1 base and J gave up 9 bases; unmatched junction bases: 7. In germline, CDR1 is MNHEY, CDR2 SMNVEV (reference sequence). The CDR3 has 14 amino acids. CDR3 protein: CASSLFPTGETQYF. CDR3 nucleotides: TGTGCCAGCAGTTTATTCCCCACAGGGGAGACGCAGTATTTT.

The chain uses TRBV3-1 and TRBJ2-5, with a possible D match to TRBD1 (5 bases). CDR3 length equals 15 residues. CDR1 and CDR2 from the germline V gene are LGHDT and YNNKEL (reference sequence). The ends were cut back, 0 bases at V and 3 bases at J, with 11 bases in the middle. The CDR3 nucleotides read TGTGCCAGCAGCCAAGATCCGACAGCCGAAGAGACCCAGTACTTC. The encoded protein is CASSQDPTAEETQYF.

This clonotype has just a few counts. The J gene is TRBJ1-1, the V gene TRBV11-1, with unresolved D. The CDR3 extends over 13 amino acids. V lost 2 bases, J lost 3 bases, and 7 bases lay in between. Germline CDR1 is SGHAT and CDR2 is FQDESV (reference sequence). The CDR3 sequence is CASSLIRDTEAFF. The DNA for the CDR3 is TGTGCCAGCAGCTTAATACGGGACACTGAAGCTTTCTTT.

The DNA for the CDR3 is TGTGCCACCCGCGAGCAGTACTTC. Protein: CATREQYF. The chain is built from TRBV10-3 and TRBJ2-7; D is ambiguous. Per germline, CDR1 ENHRY and CDR2 SYGVKD. V shed 10 bases and J shed 6 bases, with 4 bases lying between them. The CDR3 runs to 8 residues.

This clonotype was counted at least ten times. V usage is TRBV3-1 and J usage is TRBJ2-4; no clear D gene. CDR3 length: 14 residues. The germline V gene encodes CDR1 LGHDT and CDR2 YNNKEL (reference sequence). Deletions cut 3 bases from V and 2 bases from J, with 8 bases between. The CDR3 coding sequence is TGTGCCAGCAGCCAGAGAGAATCCAAAAACATTCAGTACTTC. Translated, it gives CASSQRESKNIQYF.

The CDR3 sequence is CASNPLQGRTYNEQFF. The CDR3 DNA reads as TGTGCCAGCAACCCCTTACAGGGGAGGACCTACAATGAGCAGTTCTTC. The V gene is TRBV7-9, the J gene TRBJ2-1, with a tentative D call TRBD1 (7 bases). The CDR3 runs to 16 residues. V was trimmed by 7 bases and J by 2 bases, leaving 18 bases between them. In germline, CDR1 is SEHNR, CDR2 FQNEAQ (reference sequence).

This clonotype has at least ten counts. This chain links TRBV29-1 with TRBJ2-2; possibly TRBD1 for D (5 bases). V was cut by 1 base and J by 7 bases, with 10 bases left in between. This CDR3 has 13 residues. Per germline, CDR1 SQVTM and CDR2 ANQGSEA. The CDR3 bases are TGCAGCGTTGAAGGACAGCTCGGCGGGGAGCTGTTTTTT. It yields the protein CSVEGQLGGELFF.

Many counts were recorded for this clonotype. This sequence joins TRBV23-1 and TRBJ2-5; TRBD1 might be the D (5 bases). TRBV23-1 is classed as an ORF, of uncertain function. Trimming took off 0 bases at V and 1 base at J, with 12 bases between the two ends. This CDR3 comprises 16 residues. Here the CDR3 reads CASSQSGWGLQETQYF. In nucleotides, the CDR3 is TGCGCCAGCAGTCAATCGGGCTGGGGCCTCCAAGAGACCCAGTACTTC.

This clonotype was detected only a few times. V and J are TRBV6-1 and TRBJ2-7; D is possibly TRBD1 or TRBD2 (6 bases each). The CDR3 loop spans 15 amino acids. Germline CDR1 reads MNHNS; CDR2 reads SASEGT. Trimming removed 2 bases from V and 2 bases from J, with 13 bases in between. The CDR3 loop is CASSELGGPPYEQYF. In DNA, the CDR3 is TGTGCCAGCAGTGAATTAGGGGGGCCCCCCTACGAGCAGTACTTC.

The sample holds one count of this clonotype. A much larger clone sits a single nucleotide away, making a read error possible. The chain couples TRBV6-1 to TRBJ2-7; the D is unclear. The germline gives CDR1 MNHNS, CDR2 SASEGT. This CDR3 contains 11 residues. V lost 4 bases and J lost 3, with 4 bases in between. CDR3 residues: CASSAYYEQYF. The CDR3 nucleotides read TGTGCCAGCAGTGCCTACTACGAGCAGTACTTC.